This entry lists 18 T cell receptor beta chains sequenced from one sample in a study of shared clonotypes between healthy human individuals. Clones were sequenced by immunoSEQ multiplex PCR, and TCRdb holds only the in-frame ones, with some missing. The sample contains over a million clones, more than 95% of which appear only once. Source material: naive CD4+ T cells sorted from blood. Subset noted: CD45RA+ positively selected. These receptor sequences come from a man aged 30-40 years in good health.

The gene calls are TRBV5-6 and TRBJ2-1; D unresolved. The CDR3 totals 15 residues. The V and J ends lost 1 base and 1 base respectively, with 9 bases between them. Germline CDR1 is SGHDT and CDR2 is YYEEEE. The CDR3 DNA sequence: TGTGCCAGCAGCTTGATGGGTAGGTCCTACAATGAGCAGTTCTTC. Amino acids: CASSLMGRSYNEQFF.

This clone showed up just once. The genes are TRBV28 and TRBJ1-2; D not certain. Germline lookup yields CDR1 MDHEN and CDR2 SYDVKM. Trimming took off 6 bases at V and 2 bases at J, with 10 bases between the two ends. CDR3 size: 13 residues. The CDR3 DNA follows: TGTGCCAGCAGGCCGGAGAGGAACTATGGCTACACCTTC. Amino acid sequence: CASRPERNYGYTF.

The CDR3 loop reads CASSLGQGLGNTEAFF. The CDR3, as DNA: TGTGCCAGTAGCCTCGGACAGGGATTGGGGAACACTGAAGCTTTCTTT. The gene calls are TRBV19 and TRBJ1-1, with 8 bases identical to TRBD1. The CDR3 loop spans 16 amino acids. Per germline, CDR1 LNHDA and CDR2 SQIVND (reference sequence). V lost 6 bases and J lost 1; bases outside the gene matches: 10.

The chain links TRBV9 to TRBJ2-5; D is unclear. Germline V lookup: CDR1 SGDLS, CDR2 YYNGEE. V shed 0 bases and J shed 9 bases, with 18 bases lying between them. CDR3 size: 15 residues. The CDR3 loop is CASSVGWAGHEAQYF. Here the CDR3 DNA reads TGTGCCAGCAGCGTAGGATGGGCAGGCCACGAGGCCCAGTACTTC.

Note on this clone: This specimen includes other DNA sequences encoding the same CDR3. V gene TRBV28 combines with J gene TRBJ2-2; no clear D. The V end was cut by 7 bases, the J end by 8 bases, with 8 bases between. CDR1 MDHEN and CDR2 SYDVKM come from the germline V gene. The CDR3 covers 11 residues. This CDR3 reads CASKLVGELFF. DNA of the CDR3: TGTGCCAGCAAATTGGTAGGGGAGCTGTTTTTT.

About this clone: This specimen includes other DNA sequences encoding the same CDR3. The chain joins TRBV7-2 to TRBJ2-7; 11 bases are a match to TRBD2. Trimming removed 5 bases from V and 1 base from J; junction bases left unmatched: 7. The CDR3 extends over 16 amino acids. CDR1 and CDR2 (germline): SGHTA, FQGNSA. The CDR3 coding sequence is TGTGCCAGCAGCCTAGAAGGGACTAGCGGTTCCTACGAGCAGTACTTC. It encodes CASSLEGTSGSYEQYF.

V is TRBV2 and J is TRBJ2-5, with 7 bases that match TRBD1. Germline values: CDR1 SNHLY, CDR2 FYNNEI. This CDR3 has 13 residues. Unmatched junction bases numbered 4, after V lost 5 bases and J lost 4 bases. Written as DNA, the CDR3 is TGTGCCAGCAGTCTGGGACAGATAGAGACCCAGTACTTC. Translation: CASSLGQIETQYF.

The chain employs TRBV2 and TRBJ2-3, with 7 bases that match TRBD2. Germline trimming cut 11 bases from V and 2 bases from J; bases unmatched to any gene: 7. Germline CDR1 and CDR2: SNHLY and FYNNEI. CDR3 length: 13 residues. The CDR3 nucleotides are TGTGCCGGGGGGGGGACGAACACAGATACGCAGTATTTT. Translating it yields CAGGGTNTDTQYF.

The chain combines TRBV27 with TRBJ2-2; tentative D call: TRBD2 (5 bases). The germline V gene has CDR1 MNHEY and CDR2 SMNVEV (reference sequence). The V end was cut by 4 bases, the J end by 6 bases, with 18 bases between. This CDR3 is built from 16 residues. CDR3 nucleotides: TGTGCCAGCAGTTCAGTATTAAGGAGGCAGGCCGGGGAGCTGTTTTTT. Residues: CASSSVLRRQAGELFF.

This clone was seen just once. The sample contains more than one DNA sequence encoding this CDR3. The chain has TRBV18 and TRBJ2-7; D is ambiguous. The germline V gene encodes CDR1 KGHSH and CDR2 LQKENI. The CDR3 consists of 14 residues. V lost 0 bases and J lost 0, with 6 bases in between. In DNA, the CDR3 is TGTGCCAGCTCACCACCGAGCATCTCCTACGAGCAGTACTTC. Its translation is CASSPPSISYEQYF.

This chain connects TRBV19 to TRBJ2-7; D is unclear. Germline values: CDR1 LNHDA, CDR2 SQIVND (reference sequence). The CDR3 is 16 residues long. V was shortened by 3 bases and J by 6 bases, with 21 bases between the two germline ends. In DNA form, the CDR3 reads TGTGCCAGTAGTATCGTTGTGGGCTCCATCACCTCCGAGCAGTACTTC. It is translated as CASSIVVGSITSEQYF.

The rearrangement uses TRBV5-5 and TRBJ1-5; D perhaps matches TRBD1 (5 bases). V shed 2 bases and J shed 2 bases, with 11 bases lying between them. CDR3 length: 15 residues. The germline CDR1 and CDR2 sequences are SGHKS and YYEKEE (reference sequence). CDR3 DNA: TGTGCCAGCAGCTTTGCAGGGATGGGCAATCAGCCCCAGCATTTT. Translated: CASSFAGMGNQPQHF.

As concerns this clone: Other DNA sequences in this sample translate to the same CDR3. V is TRBV7-3 and J is TRBJ1-1; D not resolved. The germline gives CDR1 SGHTA, CDR2 FQGTGA. Trimming left V 1 base short and J 1 base short, with 4 bases between. This CDR3 has 13 residues. The DNA for the CDR3 is TGTGCCAGCAGCTTAAAACAGAACACTGAAGCTTTCTTT. Protein sequence: CASSLKQNTEAFF. Combining the CDR3 with reference TRBV7-3 and TRBJ1-1 gives the whole variable domain GAGVSQTPSNKVTEKGKYVELRCDPISGHTALYWYRQSLGQGPEFLIYFQGTGAADDSGLPNDRFFAVRPEGSVSTLKIQRTERGDSAVYLCASSLKQNTEAFFGQGTRLTVV.

The chain combines TRBV15 with TRBJ2-7, with 8 bases fitting TRBD2. CDR1 and CDR2 (germline): LNHNV, YYDKDF (reference sequence). This CDR3 spans 15 amino acids. Trimming cost V 5 bases and J 2 bases; bases outside gene matches: 8. The CDR3 nucleotides read TGTGCCACCAGCCTCCGGACTAGCCGCACCTACGAGCAGTACTTC. It is translated as CATSLRTSRTYEQYF.

In the case of this clone: Other DNA sequences in this sample translate to the same CDR3. The chain employs TRBV7-6 and TRBJ2-7, with TRBD1 matching 8 bases. The J segment lost 3 bases and the V segment lost 5 bases, leaving 3 bases of the junction unmatched. Germline V gene sequence: CDR1 SGHVS, CDR2 FNYEAQ. The CDR3 has 13 residues. The chain's CDR3 is CASSRQGSYEQYF. DNA for the CDR3: TGTGCCAGCAGCCGACAGGGGAGCTACGAGCAGTACTTC.

The chain uses TRBV6-1 and TRBJ1-5; possible D gene TRBD1, 5 bases. The CDR3 contains 16 residues. Looked up from germline, CDR1 is MNHNS and CDR2 is SASEGT. Between the trimmed V and J ends, which lost 2 bases and 6 bases, there was a span of 17 bases. The CDR3 DNA sequence: TGTGCCAGCAGTGAAAGGGCGGGGGAGATTGGTCAGCCCCAGCATTTT. Translated, it gives CASSERAGEIGQPQHF.

Note on this clone: Within the sample, other DNA sequences also encode this same CDR3. The chain employs TRBV28 and TRBJ2-3; 10 nucleotides agree with TRBD1. The CDR3 totals 15 residues. V lost 2 bases to trimming and J lost 3 bases; unmatched junction nucleotides: 2. Looked up from germline, CDR1 is MDHEN and CDR2 is SYDVKM. For the CDR3, the DNA is TGTGCCAGCAGTTTACCGGGACAGGGGACAGATACGCAGTATTTT. This gives the protein CASSLPGQGTDTQYF.

This rearrangement joins TRBV25-1 to TRBJ2-1, with TRBD2 identical over 7 bases. Unmatched junction bases numbered 15, after V lost 4 bases and J lost 9 bases. Germline CDR1 reads MGHDK; CDR2 reads SYGVNS. CDR3 length: 16 residues. In DNA, the CDR3 is TGTGCCAGCAGTGCCTGGGGGGGATGGGGGTCCGGTGAGCAGTTCTTC. It translates to CASSAWGGWGSGEQFF.